This TCR beta chain was captured in a study of T cells in Graves' hyperthyroidism and ophthalmopathy. This clonotype was counted ten times or more. TCR beta CDR3 regions were amplified from RNA transcripts. HTBI primers were employed in a first-round RT-PCR of the TCR CDR3. MiXCR, run by TCRdb on the multiplex PCR reads, gives a single entry per CDR3 protein. Among hundreds of thousands of distinct CDR3 sequences listed, approximately 14% were seen once. This clonotype was sampled from a man aged 18 to 29 with Graves' ophthalmopathy. The sample consisted of blood.

The chain's CDR3 is CASSTTGAVNYGYTF. The CDR3 DNA reads TGTGCCAGCAGTACTACAGGGGCAGTTAACTATGGCTACACCTTC. J is TRBJ1-2 and V is TRBV12-3 or TRBV12-4; 7 bases are a match to TRBD1. Germline trimming cut 5 bases from V and 1 base from J; bases unmatched to any gene: 7. This CDR3 region has 15 residues.